This passage covers 32 T cell receptor beta chains from one sample sequenced in a study of CD8 T cells in Susac syndrome. A quantity of about 0.45 to 1 ug RNA underwent reverse transcription using random hexamers. TCRdb redid the calling of the immunoSEQ multiplex PCR reads with MiXCR, one entry per CDR3 protein. The data contain more than 150,000 distinct CDR3 sequences, more than 90% of them singletons. Sample: CD4+ T cells from PBMCs. The receptors stem from a human donor in good health.

This clonotype was seen once. This chain links TRBV7-8 with TRBJ2-5; D is uncertain. CDR1 is SGHVS, CDR2 FQNEAQ, per germline. V lost 5 bases to trimming and J lost 2 bases, with 9 bases between them. The CDR3 has 13 residues. CDR3 amino acids: CASSDRRQETQYF. For the CDR3, the DNA is TGTGCCAGCAGCGACCGAAGGCAAGAGACCCAGTACTTC.

The gene calls are TRBV20-1 and TRBJ2-1; D uncertain. The CDR3 consists of 12 residues. Trimming pared 6 bases from V and 4 bases from J, leaving 10 bases between. The germline gives CDR1 DFQATT, CDR2 SNEGSKA (reference sequence). The CDR3: CSARLVYNEQFF. As DNA, the CDR3 is TGCAGTGCGCGCCTAGTTTACAATGAGCAGTTCTTC.

The chain employs TRBV7-2 and TRBJ1-1; no firm D call. Per germline, CDR1 SGHTA and CDR2 FQGNSA. This CDR3 has 12 residues. V lost 1 base, J lost 3 bases, and 3 bases lay in between. The CDR3 protein is CASSLDYTEAFF. Written as DNA, the CDR3 is TGTGCCAGCAGCTTAGATTACACTGAAGCTTTCTTT. The full variable domain, in which reference TRBV7-2 and TRBJ1-1 provide the parts outside the CDR3, is GAGVSQSPSNKVTEKGKDVELRCDPISGHTALYWYRQSLGQGLEFLIYFQGNSAPDKSGLPSDRFSAERTGGSVSTLTIQRTQQEDSAVYLCASSLDYTEAFFGQGTRLTVV.

This clonotype was seen just once. CDR3 loop: CSAGGVDEQYF. DNA for the CDR3: TGCAGCGCCGGGGGGGTGGACGAGCAGTACTTC. V is TRBV29-1 and J is TRBJ2-7; TRBD2 aligns across 8 bases. CDR3 size: 11 residues. J lost 5 bases, V lost 7 bases, and 4 bases had no gene match. In germline, CDR1 is SQVTM, CDR2 ANQGSEA.

V usage is TRBV20-1 and J usage is TRBJ2-7; D possibly corresponds to TRBD2 (5 bases). This CDR3 is built from 14 residues. Trimming took 5 bases from V and 0 from J, leaving 14 bases between them. Germline-derived CDR1 and CDR2 are DFQATT and SNEGSKA (reference sequence). DNA for the CDR3: TGCAGTGCTCCCCCCGAGGGCGCCTCCTACGAGCAGTACTTC. This encodes CSAPPEGASYEQYF.

A single count supports this clonotype. The chain combines TRBV5-1 with TRBJ1-1; D unresolved. Trimming left V 0 bases short and J 1 base short, with 7 bases between. This CDR3 region has 14 residues. Germline V gives CDR1 SGHRS, CDR2 YFSETQ. Here the CDR3 reads CASSLDGQNTEAFF. The CDR3 DNA reads as TGCGCCAGCAGCTTGGATGGCCAGAACACTGAAGCTTTCTTT.

The chain uses TRBV29-1 and TRBJ2-1; D is perhaps TRBD2 (6 bases). V was pared by 7 bases and J by 8 bases, with 12 bases between. Per the germline V gene, CDR1 is SQVTM and CDR2 is ANQGSEA. The CDR3 is 11 amino acids. This CDR3 reads CSGEATHEQFF. CDR3 sequence (DNA): TGCAGCGGGGAGGCTACCCATGAGCAGTTCTTC.

This chain connects TRBV19 to TRBJ1-5, with 8 bases identical to TRBD1. After removal of 8 bases from V and 0 bases from J, the junction contained 6 bases not matched to a gene. There are 15 residues in the CDR3. Germline CDR1 is LNHDA and CDR2 is SQIVND (reference sequence). The CDR3 DNA is TGTGCCAGTCGGGGACAGGCGTATAGCAATCAGCCCCAGCATTTT. Encoded protein: CASRGQAYSNQPQHF.

The chain employs TRBV19 and TRBJ1-6; 9 bases map to TRBD1. The CDR3 contains 15 residues. The trim removed 5 bases at V and 7 bases at J, leaving 6 bases unmatched. Germline CDR1 is LNHDA and CDR2 is SQIVND (reference sequence). The CDR3 nucleotides read TGTGCCAGTAGTCCCCCGGGACAGGGAAATTCACCCCTCCACTTT. Amino acid sequence: CASSPPGQGNSPLHF.

This chain connects TRBV7-9 to TRBJ1-2; D gene unclear. This CDR3 has 12 amino acids. Germline loops: CDR1 SEHNR, CDR2 FQNEAQ (reference sequence). V lost 2 bases, J lost 8 bases, and 9 bases lay in between. The CDR3: CASSLTLGGYTF. Written as DNA, the CDR3 is TGTGCCAGCAGCTTAACGCTGGGAGGCTACACCTTC.

This clonotype was seen only once. V is TRBV19 and J is TRBJ1-6; D gene uncertain. The CDR3 spans 11 residues. V lost 3 bases to trimming and J lost 10 bases, with 4 bases between them. CDR1 and CDR2 (germline): LNHDA, SQIVND (reference sequence). CDR3 DNA: TGTGCCAGTAGTATGAACTCACCCCTCCACTTT. It specifies CASSMNSPLHF.

The rearrangement links TRBV4-1 to TRBJ2-1; 12 bases line up with TRBD1. The length of the CDR3 is 15 residues. Germline CDR1 and CDR2: MGHRA and YSYEKL. V lost 3 bases to trimming and J lost 7 bases; unmatched junction nucleotides: 4. The CDR3 DNA reads TGCGCCAGCAGCCAGGGACAGGGGGCTTGGAATGAGCAGTTCTTC. This translates into CASSQGQGAWNEQFF.

The CDR3 protein is CASSGPGRQETQYF. CDR3 nucleotide sequence: TGTGCCAGCAGCGGCCCGGGACGGCAAGAGACCCAGTACTTC. The chain combines TRBV5-6 with TRBJ2-5; D possibly uses TRBD1 or TRBD2 (5 bases each). CDR3 length equals 14 residues. From germline, CDR1 is SGHDT and CDR2 YYEEEE. V was trimmed by 4 bases and J by 2 bases, leaving 12 bases between them.

This rearrangement joins TRBV9 to TRBJ2-7, with no clear D. Germline CDR1 and CDR2: SGDLS and YYNGEE. This CDR3 has 14 amino acids. V gave up 2 bases and J gave up 2 bases, with 11 bases separating them. CDR3 nucleotide sequence: TGTGCCAGCAGCGTTGGGGTCACTACCTACGAGCAGTACTTC. Its translation is CASSVGVTTYEQYF.

This clonotype was recorded only once. The chain links TRBV29-1 to TRBJ2-3, with D maybe TRBD1 (7 bases). The CDR3 is 15 amino acids. Germline V gene data show CDR1 as SQVTM and CDR2 as ANQGSEA. With 4 bases removed from V and 3 bases from J, the gap between germline ends came to 17 bases. CDR3 coding DNA: TGCAGCGTTGGGACCGCGGGGACAGAAACAGATACGCAGTATTTT. It codes for CSVGTAGTETDTQYF.

Only a few counts were recorded for this clonotype. CDR3 bases: TGTGCCAGCAGCTTAAGTTCCTCGGAGCAGTACTTC. This sequence encodes CASSLSSSEQYF. This sequence joins TRBV7-9 and TRBJ2-7; D gene ambiguous. Germline CDR1 is SEHNR and CDR2 is FQNEAQ (reference sequence). V shed 2 bases and J shed 7 bases, with 9 bases lying between them. The CDR3 has 12 residues.

The chain links TRBV9 to TRBJ1-6, with 8 bases identical to TRBD1. The CDR3 is 15 amino acids. Germline V gene data show CDR1 as SGDLS and CDR2 as YYNGEE. V shed 0 bases, J shed 10 bases, and the junction held 6 bases outside the gene matches. CDR3 sequence: CASSVGQGAKSPLHF. CDR3 nucleotide sequence: TGTGCCAGCAGCGTAGGTCAGGGGGCGAAGTCACCCCTCCACTTT.

V usage is TRBV20-1 and J usage is TRBJ1-5, with TRBD1 matching 7 bases. Trimming cost V 2 bases and J 7 bases; bases outside gene matches: 5. CDR1 is DFQATT and CDR2 is SNEGSKA in the germline V gene (reference sequence). The CDR3 extends over 13 amino acids. CDR3 sequence: CSARLGGGQPQHF. The CDR3, as DNA: TGCAGTGCTAGACTAGGGGGCGGACAGCCCCAGCATTTT.

V usage is TRBV13 and J usage is TRBJ1-1; D unresolved. With 3 bases removed from V and 4 bases from J, the gap between germline ends came to 12 bases. The CDR3 spans 14 residues. Germline CDR1 PRHDT, CDR2 FYEKMQ (reference sequence). The CDR3 DNA follows: TGTGCCAGCAGCTTCCGGGGTGCGGGCACTGAAGCTTTCTTT. It codes for CASSFRGAGTEAFF.

This chain joins TRBV20-1 and TRBJ2-1; the D gene is possibly TRBD2 (6 bases). Germline V gives CDR1 DFQATT, CDR2 SNEGSKA (reference sequence). The CDR3 sequence is 13 residues long. Trimming shortened V by 5 bases and J by 9 bases, and 17 bases separated the two germline ends. The CDR3 DNA follows: TGCAGTGCTGGCCGGGACTCAAGGGCTGAGCAGTTCTTC. This encodes CSAGRDSRAEQFF.

The rearrangement links TRBV28 to TRBJ1-1; D gene unclear. The V end was cut by 5 bases, the J end by 2 bases, with 3 bases between. The CDR3 extends over 11 amino acids. Germline V gene sequence: CDR1 MDHEN, CDR2 SYDVKM. The DNA of the CDR3 is TGTGCCAGCAGTCGAAACACTGAAGCTTTCTTT. Translated, it gives CASSRNTEAFF. Full variable domain (outside the CDR3, taken from reference TRBV28 and TRBJ1-1): DVKVTQSSRYLVKRTGEKVFLECVQDMDHENMFWYRQDPGLGLRLIYFSYDVKMKEKGDIPEGYSVSREKKERFSLILESASTNQTSMYLCASSRNTEAFFGQGTRLTVV.

The genes are TRBV20-1 and TRBJ2-3; no definite D call. V lost 3 bases to trimming and J lost 9 bases, with 7 bases between them. CDR1 DFQATT and CDR2 SNEGSKA come from the germline V gene (reference sequence). This CDR3 is built from 10 residues. The CDR3 here is CSASARTQYF. The CDR3, as DNA: TGCAGTGCTAGCGCCAGGACGCAGTATTTT.

V is TRBV20-1 and J is TRBJ2-5, with D perhaps matching TRBD1 (6 bases). The germline gives CDR1 DFQATT, CDR2 SNEGSKA (reference sequence). The CDR3 has 14 residues. V was trimmed by 5 bases and J by 2 bases, leaving 15 bases between them. The CDR3 coding sequence is TGCAGTGCTCAGACCCCGAGGGGGCAAGAGACCCAGTACTTC. It encodes CSAQTPRGQETQYF.

The rearrangement links TRBV19 to TRBJ1-2, with D unclear. The CDR3 sequence is 13 residues long. Trimming stripped 6 bases from V and 8 bases from J, with 16 bases between. Per the germline V gene, CDR1 is LNHDA and CDR2 is SQIVND (reference sequence). The DNA for the CDR3 is TGTGCCAGTAGCATGGACGGACTCGGCGGCTACACCTTC. It translates to CASSMDGLGGYTF. Drawing the rest from reference TRBV19 and TRBJ1-2, the complete variable domain is DGGITQSPKYLFRKEGQNVTLSCEQNLNHDAMYWYRQDPGQGLRLIYYSQIVNDFQKGDIAEGYSVSREKKESFPLTVTSAQKNPTAFYLCASSMDGLGGYTFGSGTRLTVV.

The chain uses TRBV30 and TRBJ2-2, with 7 bases fitting TRBD1. CDR1 is GTSNPN, CDR2 SVGIG, per germline (reference sequence). The CDR3 loop spans 14 amino acids. V lost 5 bases to trimming and J lost 6 bases; unmatched junction nucleotides: 9. CDR3 sequence (DNA): TGTGCCTGGGCCGGACAGGTTAGGGCCGGGGAGCTGTTTTTT. The encoded protein is CAWAGQVRAGELFF.

V is TRBV20-1 and J is TRBJ2-3; D possibly corresponds to TRBD2 (6 bases). Germline V gene lookup returns CDR1 DFQATT and CDR2 SNEGSKA (reference sequence). The CDR3 has 16 residues. The CDR3 sequence: CSADASEAGYTDTQYF. Written as DNA, the CDR3 is TGCAGCGCTGATGCCAGCGAAGCGGGTTACACAGATACGCAGTATTTT.

In DNA form, the CDR3 reads TGTGCCAGCAGCTTCGGGCAGTCCACCGGGGAGCTGTTTTTT. Translating it yields CASSFGQSTGELFF. The genes are TRBV5-4 and TRBJ2-2; D is undetermined. The CDR3 is 14 residues long. The V end was cut by 2 bases, the J end by 4 bases, with 9 bases between. Germline CDR1 is SGHNT and CDR2 is YYREEE (reference sequence). Variable domain in full (rest from reference TRBV5-4 and TRBJ2-2): ETGVTQSPTHLIKTRGQQVTLRCSSQSGHNTVSWYQQALGQGPQFIFQYYREEENGRGNFPPRFSGLQFPNYSSELNVNALELDDSALYLCASSFGQSTGELFFGEGSRLTVL.

The rearrangement uses TRBV20-1 and TRBJ1-1; tentatively, D is TRBD1 (6 bases). V gave up 5 bases and J gave up 3 bases, with 13 bases separating them. There are 13 residues in the CDR3. Per germline, CDR1 DFQATT and CDR2 SNEGSKA (reference sequence). The CDR3 region has the DNA TGCAGTGCTGGACAGACAGCCTACACTGAAGCTTTCTTT. Its translation is CSAGQTAYTEAFF.

V gene TRBV28 combines with J gene TRBJ1-2, with D uncertain. V lost 6 bases to trimming and J lost 1 base, with 12 bases between them. Per the germline V gene, CDR1 is MDHEN and CDR2 is SYDVKM. This CDR3 is 14 amino acids long. This CDR3 is CASSSNPDNYGYTF. In DNA form, the CDR3 reads TGTGCCAGCAGCTCCAACCCTGATAACTATGGCTACACCTTC.

This chain connects TRBV6-5 to TRBJ1-1, with D hard to call. The CDR3 sequence is 14 residues long. In germline, CDR1 is MNHEY, CDR2 SVGAGI. The V gene lost 5 bases and the J gene lost 0 bases, with 10 bases spanning the gap. Written as DNA, the CDR3 is TGTGCCAGCAGTGATACGGGATTGAACACTGAAGCTTTCTTT. This encodes CASSDTGLNTEAFF.

This chain links TRBV30 with TRBJ1-5, with a tentative D call TRBD1 (5 bases). Germline V gene lookup returns CDR1 GTSNPN and CDR2 SVGIG (reference sequence). Trimming removed 1 base from V and 6 bases from J, with 10 bases in between. This CDR3 region has 13 residues. CDR3 in DNA: TGTGCCTGGAGTGCAGGGTCTGCTCAGCCCCAGCATTTT. Protein: CAWSAGSAQPQHF.

The chain uses TRBV7-9 and TRBJ2-3; 12 bases match TRBD2. The CDR3 runs to 16 residues. After removal of 5 bases from V and 2 bases from J, the junction contained 5 bases not matched to a gene. CDR1 and CDR2 (germline): SEHNR, FQNEAQ (reference sequence). The CDR3 DNA sequence: TGTGCCAGCAGCGTCCTAGCGGGGGGGCCCACAGATACGCAGTATTTT. It translates to CASSVLAGGPTDTQYF.